The subject of this entry is one T cell receptor beta chain. Use of 60 Vbeta and 13 Jbeta primers characterized the PCR. Repertoires were generated with immunoSEQ multiplex PCR, while TCRdb's copy carries only in-frame clones and drops some. This repertoire shows 150,000 to 200,000 clones, approximately 80% found once; its top ten account for about 3.4%. These data are taken from a study of cytomegalovirus exposure and HLA in healthy donors. Germline V lookup: CDR1 LNHDA, CDR2 SQIVND (reference sequence). This CDR3 is 19 amino acids long. V gave up 4 bases and J gave up 6 bases; unmatched junction bases: 20.

The rearrangement uses TRBV19 and TRBJ2-2; 7 bases fit TRBD1. Sequencing was performed on PBMCs. The sequence was collected from a man aged 40-55 years in good health and CMV-seropositive. CDR3 in DNA: TGTGCCAGTAGTACGAGGGACAGCCCGAGGGGGTTGTCATCCGGGGAGCTGTTTTTT. Translated: CASSTRDSPRGLSSGELFF.